What follows describes a single T cell receptor (beta chain). The CDR3 length is 14 residues. Per the germline V gene, CDR1 is SNHLY and CDR2 is FYNNEI. The ends were cut back, 3 bases at V and 2 bases at J, with 10 bases in the middle. The source of the sample is a study of blood T cell repertoires in COVID-19. Cohort placement rested on clinical history that participants reported themselves. TCRdb's copy holds only in-frame clones and misses some; the assay was immunoSEQ multiplex PCR. The sample shows roughly 220,000 clones, around 87% of them seen only once. The clonotype originates from a woman aged 18-30 years in a cohort exposed to, infected with or recovered from COVID-19 (not recorded which). V and J are TRBV2 and TRBJ2-5; D is unclear. Sequencing was carried out using PBMCs or T cells enriched from blood (not recorded which). The DNA for the CDR3 is TGTGCCAGCAGTGACCCGGGTGGGCAAGAGACCCAGTACTTC. Its protein is CASSDPGGQETQYF.